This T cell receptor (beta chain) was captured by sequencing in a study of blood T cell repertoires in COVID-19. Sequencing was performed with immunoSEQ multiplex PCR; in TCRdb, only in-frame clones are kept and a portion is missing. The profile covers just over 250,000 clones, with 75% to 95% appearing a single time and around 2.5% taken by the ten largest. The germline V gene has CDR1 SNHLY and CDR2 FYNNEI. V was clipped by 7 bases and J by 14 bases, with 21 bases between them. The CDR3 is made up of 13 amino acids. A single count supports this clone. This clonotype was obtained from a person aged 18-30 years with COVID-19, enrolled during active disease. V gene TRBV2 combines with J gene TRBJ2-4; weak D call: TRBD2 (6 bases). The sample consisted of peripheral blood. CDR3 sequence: CASTYYEEGREYF. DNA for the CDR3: TGTGCCAGCACGTATTATGAGGAGGGTCGGGAGTACTTC.